The rows below give T cell receptor beta chains drawn from one sample of a study of T cells after yellow fever vaccination. TCRdb independently ran MiXCR on the 5' RACE reads; one entry per CDR3 protein. This repertoire shows hundreds of thousands of distinct CDR3 sequences, 9.5% to 13% found once; its top ten account for around 19%. The source was PBMCs, collected on the day of the first yellow fever vaccination. The source of these receptors is a man younger than 30 who received the YFV17D yellow fever vaccine. Both conserved end residues are part of each CDR3. D genes are given only for firm matches. Not every row has a clone size; where given, it reads once, few, many or a size class.

D | J | V | size | CDR3 | DNA
- | TRBJ1-4 | TRBV7-8 | - | CASSSPGHYATNEKLFF | TGTGCCAGCAGCTCTCCGGGACACTATGCAACTAATGAAAAACTGTTTTTT
TRBD2 | TRBJ2-3 | TRBV7-3 | - | CASSPGLAGLADTQYF | TGTGCCAGCAGCCCCGGACTAGCGGGGTTGGCAGATACGCAGTATTTT
TRBD2 | TRBJ2-3 | TRBV20-1 | - | CSAESSGGADTQYF | TGCAGTGCCGAGTCTAGCGGGGGCGCAGATACGCAGTATTTT
- | TRBJ1-1 | TRBV6-6 | - | CASSTFMNTEAFF | TGTGCCAGCAGTACTTTCATGAACACTGAAGCTTTCTTT
TRBD1 | TRBJ1-5 | TRBV24-1 | few | CATSETGFSNQPQHF | TGTGCCACCAGTGAGACAGGGTTTAGCAATCAGCCCCAGCATTTT
- | TRBJ1-5 | TRBV20-1 | - | CSARDPSINQPQHF | TGCAGTGCTAGAGATCCCAGCATCAATCAGCCCCAGCATTTT
- | TRBJ1-2 | TRBV7-2 | few | CASSSPGQSDGYTF | TGTGCCAGCAGCTCGCCGGGGCAGTCGGATGGCTACACCTTC
- | TRBJ2-5 | TRBV12-3/TRBV12-4 | many | CASSFYETQYF | TGTGCCAGCAGTTTCTACGAGACCCAGTACTTC
- | TRBJ1-2 | TRBV5-1 | few | CASSLAVGDYGYTF | TGCGCCAGCAGCTTGGCCGTTGGGGACTATGGCTACACCTTC
TRBD1 | TRBJ2-1 | TRBV6-2/TRBV6-3 | - | CASSSTGGSYNEQFF | TGTGCCAGCAGCTCAACAGGGGGATCCTACAATGAGCAGTTCTTC
- | TRBJ2-2 | TRBV11-2 | few | CASSAGFRELFF | TGTGCCAGCAGCGCAGGGTTCAGGGAGCTGTTTTTT
- | TRBJ1-5 | TRBV12-3/TRBV12-4 | - | CASSLGFFGQPQHF | TGTGCCAGCAGTTTGGGTTTTTTCGGTCAGCCCCAGCATTTT
TRBD2 | TRBJ2-3 | TRBV7-2 | many | CASSLGSGGVTDTQYF | TGTGCCAGCAGCTTAGGAAGCGGGGGGGTCACAGATACGCAGTATTTT
- | TRBJ2-1 | TRBV3-1 | many | CASSRSGKNNEQFF | TGTGCCAGCAGCCGCTCCGGGAAGAACAATGAGCAGTTCTTC
TRBD2 | TRBJ2-2 | TRBV4-2 | - | CASSQPPTSVTTGELFF | TGTGCCAGCAGCCAACCTCCGACTAGCGTGACCACCGGGGAGCTGTTTTTT
- | TRBJ2-1 | TRBV10-2 | - | CASGLLEGDNEQFF | TGCGCCAGCGGCCTGCTCGAGGGGGACAATGAGCAGTTCTTC
- | TRBJ2-5 | TRBV7-9 | - | CASSHRGNLRAETQYF | TGTGCCAGCAGCCACCGGGGGAACCTCAGGGCGGAGACCCAGTACTTC
- | TRBJ1-1 | TRBV7-2 | - | CASSSDTMNTEAFF | TGTGCCAGCAGCTCGGACACGATGAACACTGAAGCTTTCTTT
TRBD1 | TRBJ1-1 | TRBV4-2 | few | CASSQVWTGRTEAFF | TGTGCCAGCAGCCAAGTTTGGACAGGGCGCACTGAAGCTTTCTTT
TRBD1 | TRBJ1-4 | TRBV6-2/TRBV6-3 | - | CASSYLQGAKNEKLFF | TGTGCCAGCAGTTATTTGCAGGGGGCGAAGAATGAAAAACTGTTTTTT
- | TRBJ2-5 | TRBV5-1 | - | CASSPDLGVLDGETQYF | TGCGCCAGCAGCCCTGATCTAGGGGTACTAGATGGAGAGACCCAGTACTTC
- | TRBJ2-5 | TRBV19 | - | CASSIRGREETQYF | TGTGCCAGTAGTATTCGGGGGCGCGAGGAGACCCAGTACTTC
- | TRBJ2-3 | TRBV24-1 | many | CATSDSGSGLTDTQYF | TGTGCCACCAGTGATTCCGGGTCTGGCCTCACAGATACGCAGTATTTT
TRBD2 | TRBJ2-1 | TRBV5-1 | - | CASSGGTSGENEQFF | TGCGCCAGCAGCGGCGGGACTAGCGGGGAAAATGAGCAGTTCTTC
- | TRBJ2-5 | TRBV12-3/TRBV12-4 | - | CASRESTGSETQYF | TGTGCCAGCAGAGAAAGTACAGGGAGTGAGACCCAGTACTTC
TRBD2 | TRBJ2-7 | TRBV6-5 | - | CASSYLPAGSYEQYF | TGTGCCAGCAGTTACTTGCCAGCGGGGTCCTACGAGCAGTACTTC
- | TRBJ2-3 | TRBV6-5 | many | CASSYGTTDTQYF | TGTGCCAGCAGTTACGGGACCACAGATACGCAGTATTTT
TRBD2 | TRBJ2-5 | TRBV5-5 | few | CASRFWGGKETQYF | TGTGCCAGCAGATTCTGGGGGGGAAAAGAGACCCAGTACTTC
- | TRBJ2-1 | TRBV27 | many | CASSLGGPNSNEQFF | TGTGCCAGCAGTCTGGGGGGGCCCAACAGCAATGAGCAGTTCTTC
- | TRBJ2-1 | TRBV7-3 | - | CASSPDGSYNEQFF | TGTGCCAGCAGCCCGGACGGCTCCTACAATGAGCAGTTCTTC
- | TRBJ1-1 | TRBV25-1 | - | CASSVGHPTEAFF | TGTGCCAGCAGTGTGGGACACCCCACTGAAGCTTTCTTT
- | TRBJ2-2 | TRBV5-4 | - | CASSPGRRTGELFF | TGTGCCAGCAGCCCGGGGCGCAGGACCGGGGAGCTGTTTTTT
- | TRBJ2-1 | TRBV20-1 | many | CSASPAFDRNEQFF | TGCAGTGCTAGTCCGGCCTTTGATAGGAATGAGCAGTTCTTC
- | TRBJ2-2 | TRBV29-1 | - | CSVAGDPWSGELFF | TGCAGCGTTGCCGGGGACCCCTGGTCCGGGGAGCTGTTTTTT
- | TRBJ1-2 | TRBV6-2/TRBV6-3 | few | CASSGGPGKLDYGYTF | TGTGCCAGCAGCGGGGGTCCAGGAAAGTTGGACTATGGCTACACCTTC
- | TRBJ2-1 | TRBV5-1 | few | CASREDNEQFF | TGCGCCAGCAGGGAAGACAATGAGCAGTTCTTC